One TCR beta chain is described in this entry. The antigen remains unidentified. This sample was included in a study of identical twins. CDR1 and CDR2 from the germline V gene are SGHTA and FQGNSA. The CDR3 is 15 amino acids. V shed 2 bases and J shed 6 bases, with 14 bases lying between them. Template switching introduced a universal primer site, and the cDNA bore unique molecular identifiers. MiXCR, run by TCRdb on the 5' RACE reads, gives a single entry per CDR3 protein. The sample has hundreds of thousands of distinct CDR3 sequences; 15% to 20% are singletons. Study observations and caveats: Models underestimated TCR alpha sharing (out-of-frame) in monozygotic twins.

These data were likewise used in another study, on T cells expressing NK-cell markers. Turning to that study: It was sorted CD3+CD56+NKG2C+, CD3+CD56+NKG2C- and CD3+CD56-NKG2C+ T cells that supplied the TCR beta repertoires.

The rearrangement uses TRBV7-2 and TRBJ2-1; possibly TRBD2 for D (6 bases). The receptor comes from a woman younger than 35 in good health. The sequenced material came from PBMCs. The CDR3 nucleotides are TGTGCCAGCAGCTTAATAGGCGGGAACTCCAATGAGCAGTTCTTC. This translates into CASSLIGGNSNEQFF.